The present entry profiles one T cell receptor beta chain with its context. Germline lookup yields CDR1 SGHRS and CDR2 YFSETQ. V dropped 3 bases and J dropped 0 bases, with 11 bases sitting between them. CDR3 size: 15 residues. Assay: immunoSEQ multiplex PCR; the TCRdb copy retains only in-frame clones and omits some. Found here are over 200,000 clones, around 90% of them singletons; the top ten hold roughly 0.38%. This entry belongs to a study of cytomegalovirus exposure and HLA in healthy donors. The TCR originated in a woman aged 18-29 years in good health and CMV-seronegative. Sequencing was done on a sample of PBMCs. The rearrangement joins TRBV5-1 to TRBJ2-3; possible D gene TRBD1, 5 bases. CDR3 coding DNA: TGCGCCAGCAGCTGGTTGGGGCAGAGCACAGATACGCAGTATTTT. Its protein product is CASSWLGQSTDTQYF.